This entry describes one TCR beta chain. Its antigen is currently unknown. A read error may explain this, as a much larger clone is one base away. Three rounds of nested PCR, following a modified ARM-PCR protocol, produced the TCRbeta library. In TCRdb, the multiplex PCR reads were re-called with MiXCR into one record per CDR3 protein. Of about 110,000 distinct CDR3 sequences in the sample, over 55% were seen once. No cell sorting was done before RNA was extracted from the tissue. This non-tumor lung sample came from over 3 cm beyond the tumor edge. Newly diagnosed lung cancer patients had thoracic surgery in China, August–November 2014, without prior chemotherapy. Germline V lookup: CDR1 SGHDN, CDR2 FVKESK. The length of the CDR3 is 12 residues. These data originate in a study of tumor and adjacent non-tumor tissue in lung cancer. Study as a whole: Each sample yielded 3.5 million to 4.5 million productive TCRbeta reads on average.

Study outcomes and limitations: Higher tumor TCR diversity was associated with shorter survival.

This chain connects TRBV14 to TRBJ1-2; D remains unclear. Sequencing was carried out using distant non-tumor lung tissue. The clonotype was recovered from a man aged 60 to 75 with non-small cell lung cancer. CDR3 nucleotide sequence: TGTGCCAGCAGCCAAGTCCGGGATGGCCACACCTTC. Protein product: CASSQVRDGHTF.